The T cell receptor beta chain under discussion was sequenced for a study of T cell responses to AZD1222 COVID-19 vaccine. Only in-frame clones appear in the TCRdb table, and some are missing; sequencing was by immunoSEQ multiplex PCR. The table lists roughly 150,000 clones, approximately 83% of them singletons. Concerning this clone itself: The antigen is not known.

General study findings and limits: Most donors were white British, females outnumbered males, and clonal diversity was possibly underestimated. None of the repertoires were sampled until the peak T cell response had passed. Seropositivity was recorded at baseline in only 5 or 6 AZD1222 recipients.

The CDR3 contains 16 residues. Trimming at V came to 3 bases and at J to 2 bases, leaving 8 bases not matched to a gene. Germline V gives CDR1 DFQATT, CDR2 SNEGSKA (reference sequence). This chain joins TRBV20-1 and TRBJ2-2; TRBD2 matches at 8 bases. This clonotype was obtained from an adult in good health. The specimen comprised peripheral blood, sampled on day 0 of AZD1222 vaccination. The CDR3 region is CSASFSGDSNTGELFF. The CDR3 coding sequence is TGCAGTGCTAGTTTTAGCGGGGATTCTAACACCGGGGAGCTGTTTTTT.